These 25 T cell receptor beta chains were sequenced from one sample in a study of PD-1 blockade in classical Hodgkin lymphoma. Generated by immunoSEQ multiplex PCR, the TCRdb table keeps only in-frame clones and is missing some. Among almost 85,000 clones listed, approximately 88% were seen once. The patients all showed relapse after autologous stem cell transplantation, while their brentuximab vedotin exposure varied. Sample: peripheral blood mononuclear cells (PBMCs), taken at baseline. All receptors derive from a human donor with classical Hodgkin lymphoma.

The chain carries TRBV10-1 and TRBJ2-7; D gene uncertain. The CDR3 sequence is 12 residues long. Germline CDR1 is WNHNN and CDR2 is SYGVQD (reference sequence). Trimming shortened V by 3 bases and J by 6 bases, and 9 bases separated the two germline ends. The CDR3 loop reads CASSEMGSEQYF. As DNA, the CDR3 is TGCGCCAGCAGTGAAATGGGATCCGAGCAGTACTTC.

The V and J genes are TRBV5-1 and TRBJ2-3; 7 nucleotides line up with TRBD2. The CDR3 contains 14 residues. The germline V gene encodes CDR1 SGHRS and CDR2 YFSETQ. The ends lost 7 bases at V and 1 base at J; junction bases unmatched: 6. Here the CDR3 reads CASRSLAGTDTQYF. CDR3 DNA: TGCGCCAGCCGCTCTCTAGCGGGCACAGATACGCAGTATTTT.

The chain carries TRBV29-1 and TRBJ2-6, with 8 bases matching TRBD1. This CDR3 has 16 residues. Trimming cost V 4 bases and J 0 bases; bases outside gene matches: 5. Germline assignment: CDR1 SQVTM and CDR2 ANQGSEA. The CDR3 protein is CSVVGQGASGANVLTF. In DNA form, the CDR3 reads TGCAGCGTTGTAGGACAGGGAGCCTCTGGGGCCAACGTCCTGACTTTC.

The rearrangement links TRBV15 to TRBJ1-1; D not certain. The CDR3 spans 14 residues. The V gene's germline CDR1 is LNHNV and CDR2 YYDKDF (reference sequence). V lost 1 base and J 7 bases, leaving 13 bases between the germline ends. CDR3 amino acids: CATSRAPAEFEAFF. The CDR3 DNA reads as TGTGCCACCAGCAGAGCCCCGGCCGAATTTGAAGCTTTCTTT.

The chain joins TRBV27 to TRBJ2-1, with a weak D call TRBD2 (5 bases). The CDR3 loop spans 17 amino acids. Trimming removed 2 bases from V and 0 bases from J, with 14 bases in between. The germline gives CDR1 MNHEY, CDR2 SMNVEV (reference sequence). DNA for the CDR3: TGTGCCAGCAGTTTAATGGCTAGCCGGAGCTCCTACAATGAGCAGTTCTTC. Amino acid sequence: CASSLMASRSSYNEQFF.

The CDR3: CASSPGQGDEQYF. Here the CDR3 DNA reads TGTGCCAGCAGCCCTGGACAGGGCGACGAGCAGTACTTC. The rearrangement uses TRBV14 and TRBJ2-7; 8 bases match TRBD1. CDR1 is SGHDN, CDR2 FVKESK, per germline. CDR3 size: 13 residues. V lost 4 bases and J lost 5; bases outside the gene matches: 4. Variable domain in full (rest from reference TRBV14 and TRBJ2-7): EAGVTQFPSHSVIEKGQTVTLRCDPISGHDNLYWYRRVMGKEIKFLLHFVKESKQDESGMPNNRFLAERTGGTYSTLKVQPAELEDSGVYFCASSPGQGDEQYFGPGTRLTVT.

The chain has TRBV5-4 and TRBJ2-5; 11 bases align to TRBD2. This CDR3 has 15 amino acids. Looked up from germline, CDR1 is SGHNT and CDR2 is YYREEE (reference sequence). Trimming cost V 6 bases and J 2 bases; bases outside gene matches: 6. The CDR3 sequence: CASTGLAGGQETQYF. Written as DNA, the CDR3 is TGTGCCAGCACCGGACTAGCGGGCGGGCAAGAGACCCAGTACTTC.

The CDR3 here is CASMEGQGRNQPQHF. DNA of the CDR3: TGTGCCAGCATGGAAGGACAGGGTAGGAATCAGCCCCAGCATTTT. V usage is TRBV28 and J usage is TRBJ1-5; TRBD1 matches at 8 bases. V was clipped by 7 bases and J by 4 bases; unmatched bases: 9. Germline V gene data show CDR1 as MDHEN and CDR2 as SYDVKM. This CDR3 spans 15 amino acids.

This sequence joins TRBV13 and TRBJ1-2; D is perhaps TRBD1 (6 bases). Trimming took 0 bases from V and 4 from J, leaving 15 bases between them. Germline loops: CDR1 PRHDT, CDR2 FYEKMQ (reference sequence). The CDR3 extends over 16 amino acids. This CDR3 is CASSLGLRGRVYGYTF. CDR3 in DNA: TGTGCCAGCAGCTTAGGCCTCAGGGGCAGGGTCTATGGCTACACCTTC.

The rearrangement joins TRBV20-1 to TRBJ2-5; maybe TRBD1 (6 bases). Gene TRBJ2-7 matches the end of the DNA better, so the J call may be wrong. CDR1 DFQATT and CDR2 SNEGSKA come from the germline V gene (reference sequence). The CDR3 length is 11 residues. The chain's CDR3 is CSDRDTYEQYF. DNA for the CDR3: TGCAGTGACAGGGATACCTACGAGCAGTACTTC.

Note on this clone: The same CDR3 arises from other DNA sequences in this sample as well. The rearrangement uses TRBV2 and TRBJ1-5; D gene uncertain. The CDR3 is 14 amino acids. V dropped 6 bases and J dropped 2 bases, with 11 bases sitting between them. Germline V gives CDR1 SNHLY, CDR2 FYNNEI. The CDR3 here is CASSYRARNQPQHF. CDR3 nucleotides: TGTGCCAGCAGCTACCGGGCCCGCAATCAGCCCCAGCATTTT.

The CDR3 sequence: CASSPQGLRTDTQYF. The CDR3 DNA sequence: TGTGCCAGCAGCCCGCAGGGTCTTCGCACAGATACGCAGTATTTT. This rearrangement joins TRBV7-9 to TRBJ2-3, with D perhaps TRBD1 (5 bases). The ends were cut back, 5 bases at V and 1 base at J, with 13 bases in the middle. Looked up from germline, CDR1 is SEHNR and CDR2 is FQNEAQ (reference sequence). The CDR3 sequence is 15 residues long. Using reference TRBV7-9 and TRBJ2-3 for the parts outside the CDR3, the full variable domain is DTGVSQNPRHKITKRGQNVTFRCDPISEHNRLYWYRQTLGQGPEFLTYFQNEAQLEKSRLLSDRFSAERPKGSFSTLEIQRTEQGDSAMYLCASSPQGLRTDTQYFGPGTRLTVL.

The chain has TRBV5-6 and TRBJ1-2; no definite D call. The V and J ends lost 2 bases and 0 bases respectively, with 5 bases between them. The germline V gene has CDR1 SGHDT and CDR2 YYEEEE. CDR3 length equals 13 residues. The CDR3 DNA reads TGTGCCAGCAGCTTCCCGGCTAACTATGGCTACACCTTC. It translates to CASSFPANYGYTF.

This chain joins TRBV6-5 and TRBJ1-3; TRBD1 matches 11 bases. J gave up 8 bases and V 4 bases, and 4 bases lay outside the gene matches. The CDR3 contains 14 residues. CDR1 and CDR2 from the germline V gene are MNHEY and SVGAGI. The CDR3 DNA is TGTGCCAGCAGTTCCGGACAGGGGGCAGACACCATATATTTT. Residues: CASSSGQGADTIYF.

The J gene is TRBJ2-6, the V gene TRBV2, with 7 positions matching TRBD1. Germline V gene lookup returns CDR1 SNHLY and CDR2 FYNNEI. The CDR3 totals 15 residues. Trimming at V came to 8 bases and at J to 0 bases, leaving 4 bases not matched to a gene. The CDR3 nucleotides read TGTGCCAGCGGACAGGCCATCTCTGGGGCCAACGTCCTGACTTTC. As protein: CASGQAISGANVLTF.

The chain joins TRBV4-3 to TRBJ2-3, with D unresolved. There are 15 residues in the CDR3. The V and J ends lost 0 bases and 4 bases respectively, with 11 bases between them. CDR1 LGHNA and CDR2 YSLEER come from the germline V gene. Here the CDR3 reads CASSQDLGVADTQYF. In DNA form, the CDR3 reads TGCGCCAGCAGCCAAGATCTTGGGGTCGCAGATACGCAGTATTTT.

The genes are TRBV5-6 and TRBJ2-3; possibly TRBD2 for D (5 bases). The CDR3 length is 15 residues. V lost 4 bases, J lost 3 bases, and 15 bases lay in between. Germline lookup yields CDR1 SGHDT and CDR2 YYEEEE. The CDR3 DNA reads as TGTGCCAGCAGCCTCGGAGGCCGGAGTACAGATACGCAGTATTTT. Amino acids: CASSLGGRSTDTQYF.

CDR3 amino acids: CASSSGQGGQPQHF. For the CDR3, the DNA is TGTGCCAGCAGCTCAGGACAGGGGGGACAGCCCCAGCATTTT. The rearrangement uses TRBV6-1 and TRBJ1-5, with 10 bases fitting TRBD1. The V and J ends lost 6 bases and 7 bases, in that order; junction bases with no gene match: 6. Looked up from germline, CDR1 is MNHNS and CDR2 is SASEGT. The CDR3 covers 14 residues.

The rearrangement joins TRBV7-9 to TRBJ2-7; D unclear. Trimming cost V 0 bases and J 6 bases, with 6 bases left between them. From germline, CDR1 is SEHNR and CDR2 FQNEAQ (reference sequence). The CDR3 is 12 residues long. The CDR3 sequence is CASSLASSEQYF. In nucleotides, the CDR3 is TGTGCCAGCAGCTTAGCTTCCAGCGAGCAGTACTTC. The full variable domain, rest sourced from reference TRBV7-9 and TRBJ2-7, is DTGVSQNPRHKITKRGQNVTFRCDPISEHNRLYWYRQTLGQGPEFLTYFQNEAQLEKSRLLSDRFSAERPKGSFSTLEIQRTEQGDSAMYLCASSLASSEQYFGPGTRLTVT.

This sequence joins TRBV7-9 and TRBJ2-1; TRBD2 might be the D (5 bases). Trimming cost V 1 base and J 5 bases, with 9 bases left between them. The CDR3 is 14 amino acids. Per the germline V gene, CDR1 is SEHNR and CDR2 is FQNEAQ (reference sequence). CDR3: CASSLEVRDNEQFF. Here the CDR3 DNA reads TGTGCCAGCAGCTTAGAAGTGCGGGACAATGAGCAGTTCTTC.

The V call is TRBV6-1, the J call TRBJ2-1; 12 bases line up with TRBD2. The CDR3 is made up of 14 amino acids. Per germline, CDR1 MNHNS and CDR2 SASEGT. After removal of 8 bases from V and 7 bases from J, the junction contained 6 bases not matched to a gene. CDR3 sequence: CASRLAGGSNEQFF. The CDR3 DNA reads as TGTGCCAGCCGGCTAGCGGGAGGGTCAAATGAGCAGTTCTTC.

In its sample, this clone was seen once. The chain couples TRBV7-2 to TRBJ2-3; D is unclear. There are 14 residues in the CDR3. Germline values: CDR1 SGHTA, CDR2 FQGNSA. The germline V and J ends were trimmed by 0 bases and 5 bases, with 9 bases remaining between them. The CDR3 spells CASSLADERDTQYF. DNA for the CDR3: TGTGCCAGCAGCTTAGCGGACGAGAGAGATACGCAGTATTTT.

This CDR3 is CASSPQTSYEQYF. DNA for the CDR3: TGCGCCAGCAGCCCGCAGACGAGCTACGAGCAGTACTTC. This sequence joins TRBV5-1 and TRBJ2-7; D gene ambiguous. The CDR3 totals 13 residues. V gave up 4 bases and J gave up 3 bases, with 11 bases separating them. The germline V gene encodes CDR1 SGHRS and CDR2 YFSETQ.

V and J are TRBV5-1 and TRBJ2-1; D not resolved. Germline lookup yields CDR1 SGHRS and CDR2 YFSETQ. Trimming stripped 2 bases from V and 3 bases from J, with 9 bases between. This CDR3 comprises 14 residues. The CDR3 DNA is TGCGCCAGCAGCTTAAAGAGCAGCTACAATGAGCAGTTCTTC. Translation gives CASSLKSSYNEQFF.

The rearrangement uses TRBV19 and TRBJ1-1, with D tentatively TRBD1 (5 bases). Trimming removed 3 bases at V and 7 bases at J, with 12 bases between. The CDR3 totals 13 residues. Germline V CDR1 and CDR2: LNHDA, SQIVND (reference sequence). In nucleotides, the CDR3 is TGTGCCAGTAGTATTAAAGGGGCAAGTGAAGCTTTCTTT. This sequence encodes CASSIKGASEAFF.